The 9 T cell receptor beta chains below all came from one sample that was sequenced in a study of blood T cell repertoires in COVID-19. Clones were read by immunoSEQ multiplex PCR, and TCRdb kept only the in-frame ones, dropping some. The table shows 45,000 to 65,000 clones, with about 90% occurring only once. Sequences were obtained from peripheral blood. Source of these receptors: a man at least 80 years old in a cohort sampled during active COVID-19.

V and J are TRBV27 and TRBJ2-1; TRBD1 agrees at 7 bases. The junction had 10 bases not matched to a gene; V was cut back by 5 bases and J by 6 bases. CDR1 MNHEY and CDR2 SMNVEV come from the germline V gene (reference sequence). CDR3 length: 15 residues. CDR3 nucleotide sequence: TGTGCCAGCAGTATGACAGGGTCGGTCGTCAATGAGCAGTTCTTC. Its translation is CASSMTGSVVNEQFF.

J is TRBJ2-7 and V is TRBV7-9; 7 bases align to TRBD1. The CDR3 has 11 amino acids. J lost 10 bases, V lost 5 bases, and 5 bases had no gene match. Per the germline V gene, CDR1 is SEHNR and CDR2 is FQNEAQ (reference sequence). This chain's CDR3 is CASSRDSDQYF. CDR3 sequence (DNA): TGTGCCAGCAGCCGGGACAGCGATCAGTACTTC.

V is TRBV7-2 and J is TRBJ2-3; TRBD2 matches at 10 bases. Germline loops: CDR1 SGHTA, CDR2 FQGNSA. CDR3 length: 15 residues. V trimming: 8 bases; J trimming: 7 bases; junction bases outside the gene matches: 12. The CDR3 DNA reads TGTGCCAGCCGTAAAAGCGGGGGGGCCGAAAATACGCAGTATTTT. It is translated as CASRKSGGAENTQYF.

V gene TRBV5-4 combines with J gene TRBJ2-5; 9 bases fit TRBD1. The CDR3 runs to 14 residues. With 2 bases clipped from V and 7 bases from J, the junction kept 6 bases outside the gene matches. CDR1 and CDR2 from the germline V gene are SGHNT and YYREEE (reference sequence). CDR3 in amino acids: CASSLTDRGLTQYF. Here the CDR3 DNA reads TGTGCCAGCAGCTTAACGGACAGGGGTCTGACCCAGTACTTC.

The V and J genes are TRBV19 and TRBJ2-2; TRBD2 agrees at 15 bases. Per germline, CDR1 LNHDA and CDR2 SQIVND (reference sequence). The ends lost 5 bases at V and 1 base at J; junction bases unmatched: 5. CDR3 length equals 18 residues. The CDR3 bases are TGTGCCAGTAGTCTGGGACTAGCGGGGGGAAGGAACACCGGGGAGCTGTTTTTT. It translates to CASSLGLAGGRNTGELFF.

The chain links TRBV5-4 to TRBJ2-3, with 11 positions matching TRBD2. Germline lookup yields CDR1 SGHNT and CDR2 YYREEE (reference sequence). V lost 1 base to trimming and J lost 0 bases; unmatched junction nucleotides: 4. The CDR3 totals 17 residues. In DNA, the CDR3 is TGTGCCAGCAGCTTGTTAGGACTAGCGGGTAGCACAGATACGCAGTATTTT. The encoded protein is CASSLLGLAGSTDTQYF. Together with reference TRBV5-4 and TRBJ2-3, the CDR3 gives the full variable domain: ETGVTQSPTHLIKTRGQQVTLRCSSQSGHNTVSWYQQALGQGPQFIFQYYREEENGRGNFPPRFSGLQFPNYSSELNVNALELDDSALYLCASSLLGLAGSTDTQYFGPGTRLTVL.

The CDR3 bases are TGTGCCAGCAGTTTGAACAGGAAAGAGACCCAGTACTTC. Amino acid sequence: CASSLNRKETQYF. J is TRBJ2-5 and V is TRBV27; tentatively, D is TRBD1 (5 bases). CDR3 size: 13 residues. V gave up 3 bases and J gave up 3 bases, with 8 bases separating them. Germline lookup yields CDR1 MNHEY and CDR2 SMNVEV (reference sequence).

V usage is TRBV6-5 and J usage is TRBJ2-1, with 7 bases fitting TRBD2. This CDR3 region has 15 residues. The trim removed 8 bases at V and 2 bases at J, leaving 9 bases unmatched. Germline V gives CDR1 MNHEY, CDR2 SVGAGI. The CDR3 protein is CASGGGSLPYNEQFF. The CDR3, as DNA: TGTGCCAGCGGAGGCGGGAGTCTCCCCTACAATGAGCAGTTCTTC.

This clone occurred many times. The chain carries TRBV7-9 and TRBJ1-4, with D perhaps matching TRBD1 (6 bases). V was shortened by 5 bases and J by 15 bases, with 16 bases between the two germline ends. This CDR3 is 12 amino acids long. Germline V CDR1 and CDR2: SEHNR, FQNEAQ (reference sequence). Here the CDR3 DNA reads TGTGCCAGCAGCCATTCCGACAGGCGTATGTTTTTT. Its translation: CASSHSDRRMFF.